The present T cell receptor (beta chain) was sequenced within a study of shared clonotypes between healthy human individuals (dated by TCRdb to about 2020). For the wider study: A few men and a couple of women, aged 18 to 49 years, made up the cohort. For each donor, CD4 naive and CD4 memory were each given three plates, CD8 naive was given two plates, and CD8 memory was given one plate. The study deeply sequenced blood TCR repertoires of five healthy adults to estimate repertoire size and the extent of clonotype sharing between individuals. To increase sequencing depth and limit assay-specific biases, TCR repertoire library preparation and sequencing were carried out by different laboratories using diverse techniques. Per donor, leukapheresis produced somewhere between about 0.8 and 9.5 billion PBMCs.

Donors were healthy HIV-negative adults with no recently reported acute infections or vaccinations. Every donor was a Caucasian adult living in Nashville, Tennessee, USA. CD4+ T cells were enriched through magnetic negative selection, after which naive cells were positively selected on CD45RA and the remaining negative fraction served as the memory subset. After blood collection by leukapheresis, PBMCs were isolated using Ficoll-Histopaque density gradient centrifugation and then cryopreserved in the vapor phase of liquid nitrogen. Analytical flow cytometry was used to check the purity and quantity of each magnetically sorted T cell population. Each sorted fraction had its genomic DNA isolated and then quantified by UV absorbance on a Nanodrop 2000c. Overall study outcomes, separate from this receptor: Pairwise subsampling led to the expectation that sequencing depth would affect the degree of clonotype sharing among donors. Only blood was sampled, and tissue TCR repertoires likely differ from those in blood. Incomplete sequencing was indicated by rarefaction of sorted-subset datasets, despite the large sequencing depth. Naive subsets generally had larger estimated clonotype richness than memory subsets. Clonotypes shared by all four sorted-subset donors showed higher generation probabilities than non-shared clonotypes. Because the study included only a small number of donors, the genetic and exposure-history diversity represented was limited. When several donors were compared, the shared fraction of clonotypes was about 5.5% for naive CD4, 3% to 4% for naive CD8, more than 2% for memory CD4, and 0.4% for memory CD8.

Its CDR3 holds 16 amino acids, cysteine through phenylalanine. Only the CDR3 region is kept as DNA, spanning 48 bases read in frame from base 1. With respect to this clone: No antigen is known for it. No much larger clone is present one base from it, and per-base qualities are unavailable.

TCR CDR3 regions were amplified from genomic DNA by multiplex PCR using the deep immunoSEQ assay. Extracted genomic DNA from each cell subset was spread evenly across all wells of several immunoSEQ 96-well plates, with each plate serving as a replicate. For sorted subsets, each replicate PCR was loaded with approximately 200 ng genomic DNA, equivalent to about 30,000 T cell genomes. Purified libraries were measured with a Qubit 3.0 fluorometer, size-checked on a Bioanalyzer 2100, and measured again with the KAPA Library Quantification kit. Each immunoSEQ 96-well plate was sequenced on its own single-read 150-cycle Illumina NextSeq 550 flow cell. On the authors' methods: Because only junctional sequences without quality scores were contained in the immunoSEQ output, filtering matching that applied to full-length reads could not be performed. Sequences were annotated with PyIR, a Python wrapper for IgBLAST v1.9, using IMGT germline references to assign V/J genes and CDR3. Reads with weak V/J assignments (E-value above 1e-6), missing CDR3, stop codons, out-of-frame junctions, or ambiguous translated residues were removed. V3J clonotypes were defined as sequences sharing the same inferred V gene, J gene, and CDR3 amino acid sequence. Percentage overlap between repertoires was computed as shared unique clonotypes divided by the size of the smaller repertoire. Repertoire richness was assessed with RTK rarefaction, the Chao1 estimator, and Recon v2.1 estimates of unobserved clonotypes. For all TCRbeta clonotypes obtained by the gDNA method from a few donors, generation probabilities were computed with OLGA. TCRdb limited this immuneACCESS table to in-frame rearrangements with V and J called. A share of clones is missing; checked studies link under half to unresolved V genes, and the rest is unexplained. V, J and clone size reflect that table, while D and trimming were determined from the DNA. In this sample the table shows some 2,000,000 clones, roughly 94% of which occur a single time. The ten top clones hold more than 0.1% of the sample.

Sequencing used naive CD4+ T cells sorted from blood. The cell subset or site label corresponds to: CD45RA+ positively selected. The chain joins TRBV21-1 to TRBJ2-5; TRBD1 reflects the table's D call only, with no check against the DNA. TRBV21-1 is deemed a pseudogene. The TCR originated in a man younger than 35 in good health. The CDR3 region: CASSILGQGNQETQYF. The DNA reads as follows: TGTGCCAGCAGCATACTAGGACAGGGAAACCAAGAGACCCAGTACTTC.